Shown below are 31 T cell receptor beta chains from a single sample sequenced in a study of T cell changes during pregnancy in multiple sclerosis. Libraries were prepared by immunoSEQ multiplex PCR; TCRdb keeps only in-frame clonotypes and omits some of them. The data show 60,000 to 80,000 clones, roughly nine tenths seen once. The sequenced sample was peripheral blood, obtained before pregnancy. The receptors derive from a female donor with multiple sclerosis, enrolled in a pregnancy study.

This rearrangement joins TRBV6-6 to TRBJ1-3; D gene unclear. CDR1 is MNHNY and CDR2 is SVGAGI in the germline V gene (reference sequence). CDR3 length equals 15 residues. V lost 5 bases and J 0 bases, leaving 11 bases between the germline ends. In nucleotides, the CDR3 is TGTGCCAGCAGTAAAAGACAAGTCTCTGGAAACACCATATATTTT. Protein product: CASSKRQVSGNTIYF.

The chain carries TRBV5-1 and TRBJ2-7; 8 nucleotides agree with TRBD2. The CDR3 is 13 amino acids. Germline CDR1 is SGHRS and CDR2 is YFSETQ. The J segment lost 7 bases and the V segment lost 5 bases, leaving 8 bases of the junction unmatched. The CDR3 reads CASRVSGSGEQYF. The CDR3 coding sequence is TGCGCCAGCAGGGTGAGCGGGAGTGGTGAGCAGTACTTC.

This clone was recorded once. This chain links TRBV11-2 with TRBJ2-6; D remains unclear. CDR1 SGHAT and CDR2 FQNNGV come from the germline V gene. The CDR3 runs 16 residues. With 1 base removed from V and 0 bases from J, the gap between germline ends came to 7 bases. The DNA for the CDR3 is TGTGCCAGCAGCTTAGTCTCGAGCTCTGGGGCCAACGTCCTGACTTTC. It specifies CASSLVSSSGANVLTF.

This chain links TRBV7-9 with TRBJ1-1; 7 nucleotides match TRBD1. The CDR3 is 14 amino acids. J was trimmed by 5 bases and V by 5 bases; bases with no gene match: 8. Germline CDR1 is SEHNR and CDR2 is FQNEAQ (reference sequence). DNA of the CDR3: TGTGCCAGCAGCCTTTGGACAGGAGGGACTGAAGCTTTCTTT. Translating gives CASSLWTGGTEAFF.

The chain couples TRBV10-3 to TRBJ1-1; 7 positions match TRBD1. Per the germline V gene, CDR1 is ENHRY and CDR2 is SYGVKD. V shed 6 bases and J 0 bases; nucleotides not matched to a gene: 4. The CDR3 is 14 amino acids. DNA of the CDR3: TGTGCCATCAGAGGGACAGTGGTGAACACTGAAGCTTTCTTT. Encoded protein: CAIRGTVVNTEAFF.

This chain joins TRBV19 and TRBJ2-4; 7 nucleotides agree with TRBD1. V shed 7 bases, J shed 0 bases, and the junction held 3 bases outside the gene matches. The germline CDR1 and CDR2 sequences are LNHDA and SQIVND (reference sequence). The CDR3 consists of 14 residues. The CDR3 here is CASTSGGAKNIQYF. The DNA of the CDR3 is TGTGCCAGTACTTCAGGGGGAGCCAAAAACATTCAGTACTTC.

V usage is TRBV5-1 and J usage is TRBJ2-7, with TRBD1 as a possible D gene (5 bases). Trimming cost V 0 bases and J 5 bases, with 6 bases left between them. CDR3 size: 12 residues. Per germline, CDR1 SGHRS and CDR2 YFSETQ. This CDR3 is CASSLDRNEQYF. The CDR3 coding sequence is TGCGCCAGCAGCTTGGACAGGAACGAGCAGTACTTC.

The rearrangement joins TRBV4-1 to TRBJ1-2; D is unclear. V lost 6 bases, J lost 6 bases, and 8 bases lay in between. Germline V gene sequence: CDR1 MGHRA, CDR2 YSYEKL. CDR3 length equals 11 residues. The CDR3 DNA follows: TGCGCCAGCAGGTCGGGAGATGGCTACACCTTC. This translates into CASRSGDGYTF.

The chain links TRBV27 to TRBJ1-5; 10 bases agree with TRBD1. Germline V gene sequence: CDR1 MNHEY, CDR2 SMNVEV (reference sequence). The CDR3 has 16 amino acids. V was pared by 6 bases and J by 8 bases, with 13 bases of the junction left unmatched. This chain's CDR3 is CASRPTGQGLLKPQHF. The CDR3 DNA sequence: TGTGCCAGCAGACCCACGGGACAGGGGCTCCTTAAGCCCCAGCATTTT.

The chain links TRBV19 to TRBJ1-5; perhaps TRBD1 as D (6 bases). From germline, CDR1 is LNHDA and CDR2 SQIVND (reference sequence). This CDR3 comprises 16 residues. V shed 4 bases and J shed 0 bases, with 13 bases lying between them. The CDR3 reads CASSNLTGHSNQPQHF. For the CDR3, the DNA is TGTGCCAGTAGTAATTTGACAGGACATAGCAATCAGCCCCAGCATTTT.

This chain connects TRBV5-6 to TRBJ2-5; perhaps TRBD1 as D (5 bases). This CDR3 is built from 17 residues. Trimming left V 1 base short and J 4 bases short, with 20 bases between. Germline CDR1 is SGHDT and CDR2 is YYEEEE. CDR3 sequence reads: CASSLLGVGYLIETQYF. DNA for the CDR3: TGTGCCAGCAGCTTGCTAGGGGTGGGTTATTTAATAGAGACCCAGTACTTC.

The rearrangement links TRBV2 to TRBJ2-7; 9 bases are a match to TRBD2. This CDR3 has 14 residues. J gave up 6 bases and V 6 bases, and 9 bases lay outside the gene matches. The V gene's germline CDR1 is SNHLY and CDR2 FYNNEI. The CDR3 region has the DNA TGTGCCAGCAGGGTAGCGGGAGAAATCCTCGAGCAGTACTTC. Amino acid sequence: CASRVAGEILEQYF.

CDR3 DNA sequence: TGTGCCTGGGGATCAGGGGGTTTAGGAGAATACGAGCAGTACTTC. Protein product: CAWGSGGLGEYEQYF. V and J are TRBV30 and TRBJ2-7; 7 bases fit TRBD1. The CDR3 is made up of 15 amino acids. Germline CDR1 and CDR2: GTSNPN and SVGIG (reference sequence). V was clipped by 5 bases and J by 4 bases; unmatched bases: 14.

J is TRBJ1-2 and V is TRBV7-2; 8 bases are a match to TRBD1. Trimming took 5 bases from V and 9 from J; bases not matched to a gene: 11. Germline V CDR1 and CDR2: SGHTA, FQGNSA. The length of the CDR3 is 14 residues. The chain's CDR3 is CASSQSDRANRYTF. The CDR3 bases are TGTGCCAGCAGCCAGTCGGACAGGGCAAACCGCTACACCTTC.

This clone came up once. This chain links TRBV19 with TRBJ2-3; a possible D gene is TRBD1 (5 bases). The CDR3 is 14 residues long. In germline, CDR1 is LNHDA, CDR2 SQIVND (reference sequence). V gave up 3 bases and J gave up 1 base, with 8 bases separating them. CDR3 nucleotide sequence: TGTGCCAGTAGTATGGTCAGGGGCACAGATACGCAGTATTTT. It is translated as CASSMVRGTDTQYF.

The chain uses TRBV10-2 and TRBJ1-3; perhaps TRBD1 as D (6 bases). The CDR3 spans 16 residues. V was trimmed by 7 bases and J by 0 bases, leaving 16 bases between them. The V gene's germline CDR1 is WSHSY and CDR2 SAAADI. The CDR3 region is CASKDHQGISGNTIYF. The CDR3 region has the DNA TGCGCCAGCAAAGACCACCAGGGGATCTCTGGAAACACCATATATTTT.

A note on this clone: In the same sample, other DNA sequences code for this CDR3. J is TRBJ1-2 and V is TRBV30; no clear D. V was pared by 0 bases and J by 5 bases, with 4 bases between. The length of the CDR3 is 11 residues. Germline CDR1 reads GTSNPN; CDR2 reads SVGIG (reference sequence). Written as DNA, the CDR3 is TGTGCCTGGAGTGTTCTTTATGGCTACACCTTC. As protein: CAWSVLYGYTF.

This clone has just one count. This chain connects TRBV7-9 to TRBJ2-1; 7 positions agree with TRBD2. Trimming cost V 5 bases and J 5 bases; bases outside gene matches: 9. From germline, CDR1 is SEHNR and CDR2 FQNEAQ (reference sequence). The CDR3 loop spans 15 amino acids. The CDR3 DNA reads as TGTGCCAGCAGCGCACCCGGGACTACACACAATGAGCAGTTCTTC. Its translation is CASSAPGTTHNEQFF.

The chain links TRBV29-1 to TRBJ2-5, with D possibly being TRBD1 (5 bases). Per the germline V gene, CDR1 is SQVTM and CDR2 is ANQGSEA. The V gene lost 7 bases and the J gene lost 1 base, with 13 bases spanning the gap. CDR3 length: 13 amino acids. The CDR3 nucleotides read TGCAGCGCTGACGACAGCTTCCAAGAGACCCAGTACTTC. The encoded protein is CSADDSFQETQYF. The whole variable domain, remainder taken from reference TRBV29-1 and TRBJ2-5, is SAVISQKPSRDICQRGTSLTIQCQVDSQVTMMFWYRQQPGQSLTLIATANQGSEATYESGFVIDKFPISRPNLTFSTLTVSNMSPEDSSIYLCSADDSFQETQYFGPGTRLLVL.

The chain recombines TRBV6-5 with TRBJ2-7, with D possibly TRBD1 on 5 matching bases. V was cut by 5 bases and J by 0 bases, with 8 bases left in between. CDR1 and CDR2 from the germline V gene are MNHEY and SVGAGI. This CDR3 contains 13 residues. The CDR3 here is CASSPGISYEQYF. The CDR3 DNA follows: TGTGCCAGCAGTCCAGGGATCTCCTACGAGCAGTACTTC.

The chain combines TRBV7-9 with TRBJ2-7, with 8 bases matching TRBD1. The CDR3 is made up of 15 amino acids. Germline values: CDR1 SEHNR, CDR2 FQNEAQ (reference sequence). V shed 5 bases and J 7 bases; nucleotides not matched to a gene: 13. CDR3 coding DNA: TGTGCCAGCAGCGTCACCGGGACAGGCGAAAAGGAGCAGTACTTC. It is translated as CASSVTGTGEKEQYF. Combining the CDR3 with reference TRBV7-9 and TRBJ2-7 gives the whole variable domain DTGVSQNPRHKITKRGQNVTFRCDPISEHNRLYWYRQTLGQGPEFLTYFQNEAQLEKSRLLSDRFSAERPKGSFSTLEIQRTEQGDSAMYLCASSVTGTGEKEQYFGPGTRLTVT.

The genes are TRBV25-1 and TRBJ2-7; D is uncertain. The ends were cut back, 5 bases at V and 5 bases at J, with 4 bases in the middle. In germline, CDR1 is MGHDK, CDR2 SYGVNS. The CDR3 loop spans 10 amino acids. CDR3 sequence reads: CASSRDEQYF. As DNA, the CDR3 is TGTGCCAGCAGTCGTGACGAGCAGTACTTC.

The chain recombines TRBV14 with TRBJ2-7; tentative D call: TRBD2 (7 bases). Between the trimmed V and J ends, which lost 3 bases and 8 bases, there was a span of 17 bases. CDR3 size: 14 residues. Germline V gives CDR1 SGHDN, CDR2 FVKESK. The CDR3 sequence is CASSHYAPGGKQYF. The CDR3, as DNA: TGTGCCAGCAGCCACTATGCCCCGGGGGGCAAGCAGTACTTC.

This clone occurred a few times. The chain combines TRBV7-3 with TRBJ2-1, with TRBD2 matching over 11 bases. CDR3 length equals 15 residues. After removal of 6 bases from V and 9 bases from J, the junction contained 10 bases not matched to a gene. CDR1 and CDR2 from the germline V gene are SGHTA and FQGTGA. In DNA, the CDR3 is TGTGCCAGCAGACCGACTAGCGGGGCCGGGGGTGAGCAGTTCTTC. As protein: CASRPTSGAGGEQFF.

The rearrangement uses TRBV6-5 and TRBJ2-5; maybe TRBD2 (5 bases). Looked up from germline, CDR1 is MNHEY and CDR2 is SVGAGI. V gave up 4 bases and J gave up 2 bases, with 17 bases separating them. This CDR3 has 16 amino acids. Here the CDR3 DNA reads TGTGCCAGCAGTTGGGCTGGGAGAGGGTTACAAGAGACCCAGTACTTC. Its protein product is CASSWAGRGLQETQYF.

The rearrangement joins TRBV27 to TRBJ2-7, with D perhaps matching TRBD1 (6 bases). V lost 2 bases to trimming and J lost 2 bases, with 13 bases between them. The CDR3 has 15 amino acids. Germline assignment: CDR1 MNHEY and CDR2 SMNVEV (reference sequence). CDR3 in amino acids: CASSLGSQGTYEQYF. DNA of the CDR3: TGTGCCAGCAGTTTAGGGTCACAGGGAACCTACGAGCAGTACTTC.

This rearrangement joins TRBV21-1 to TRBJ1-1; the table's D call, TRBD1, was not checked against the DNA. TRBV21-1 constitutes a pseudogene. CDR3 length: 15 amino acids. For the CDR3, the DNA is TGTGCCAGCAGCAAGAAGAGGGGGTGGGACACTGAAGCTTTCTTT. Residues: CASSKKRGWDTEAFF.

This clone was seen a single time. The chain couples TRBV5-1 to TRBJ2-3, with 9 bases lining up with TRBD2. Germline V lookup: CDR1 SGHRS, CDR2 YFSETQ. V dropped 0 bases and J dropped 4; count of bases not matched to a gene: 9. This CDR3 is built from 17 residues. CDR3 residues: CASSLGRREGRPDTQYF. Written as DNA, the CDR3 is TGCGCCAGCAGCTTGGGTCGGCGGGAGGGCCGGCCAGATACGCAGTATTTT.

J is TRBJ2-3 and V is TRBV30; the D is unclear. Per the germline V gene, CDR1 is GTSNPN and CDR2 is SVGIG (reference sequence). The CDR3 consists of 12 residues. Trimming shortened V by 4 bases and J by 0 bases, and 5 bases separated the two germline ends. The CDR3 reads CAWTTSTDTQYF. The CDR3, as DNA: TGTGCCTGGACAACTAGCACAGATACGCAGTATTTT.

The rearrangement uses TRBV7-9 and TRBJ1-2, with 8 bases matching TRBD1. V lost 5 bases and J lost 5; bases outside the gene matches: 13. This CDR3 has 16 residues. Germline CDR1 and CDR2: SEHNR and FQNEAQ (reference sequence). CDR3 protein: CASSPPSTGGSYGYTF. Written as DNA, the CDR3 is TGTGCCAGCAGCCCCCCTTCCACAGGGGGATCATATGGCTACACCTTC.

This chain connects TRBV28 to TRBJ2-7; possibly TRBD1 for D (6 bases). CDR3 length: 16 residues. Trimming stripped 4 bases from V and 0 bases from J, with 16 bases between. Germline values: CDR1 MDHEN, CDR2 SYDVKM. DNA for the CDR3: TGTGCCAGCAGTTCCGCTCACAGGGACCCCTCCTACGAGCAGTACTTC. This translates into CASSSAHRDPSYEQYF.